This T cell receptor beta chain was found in a study of lymphopenia after photon versus proton radiotherapy. Broader study findings: Relative stability marked proton patients; photon patients lost diversity and naive cells. In patients who died, overall survival fell as post-nadir TCR diversity dropped more. After lymphocyte nadir, photon-treated repertoires showed oligoclonal expansion, especially CD8+ Temra.

Of note for this clone: The antigen is unknown.

Trimming stripped 3 bases from V and 0 bases from J, with 14 bases between. Per the germline V gene, CDR1 is ENHRY and CDR2 is SYGVKD. The CDR3 extends over 17 amino acids. TCRdb keeps only in-frame clones here, not all; method: immunoSEQ multiplex PCR. The sample shows 65,000 or so clones, approximately 90% of them seen only once. The sample was peripheral blood, taken from a patient treated with proton-based radiotherapy. The V gene is TRBV10-3, the J gene TRBJ1-4; D is unclear. The sequence was collected from an elderly man with esophageal cancer. The CDR3: CAISDGVGVATNEKLFF. In nucleotides, the CDR3 is TGTGCCATCAGTGATGGCGTCGGAGTTGCAACTAATGAAAAACTGTTTTTT.